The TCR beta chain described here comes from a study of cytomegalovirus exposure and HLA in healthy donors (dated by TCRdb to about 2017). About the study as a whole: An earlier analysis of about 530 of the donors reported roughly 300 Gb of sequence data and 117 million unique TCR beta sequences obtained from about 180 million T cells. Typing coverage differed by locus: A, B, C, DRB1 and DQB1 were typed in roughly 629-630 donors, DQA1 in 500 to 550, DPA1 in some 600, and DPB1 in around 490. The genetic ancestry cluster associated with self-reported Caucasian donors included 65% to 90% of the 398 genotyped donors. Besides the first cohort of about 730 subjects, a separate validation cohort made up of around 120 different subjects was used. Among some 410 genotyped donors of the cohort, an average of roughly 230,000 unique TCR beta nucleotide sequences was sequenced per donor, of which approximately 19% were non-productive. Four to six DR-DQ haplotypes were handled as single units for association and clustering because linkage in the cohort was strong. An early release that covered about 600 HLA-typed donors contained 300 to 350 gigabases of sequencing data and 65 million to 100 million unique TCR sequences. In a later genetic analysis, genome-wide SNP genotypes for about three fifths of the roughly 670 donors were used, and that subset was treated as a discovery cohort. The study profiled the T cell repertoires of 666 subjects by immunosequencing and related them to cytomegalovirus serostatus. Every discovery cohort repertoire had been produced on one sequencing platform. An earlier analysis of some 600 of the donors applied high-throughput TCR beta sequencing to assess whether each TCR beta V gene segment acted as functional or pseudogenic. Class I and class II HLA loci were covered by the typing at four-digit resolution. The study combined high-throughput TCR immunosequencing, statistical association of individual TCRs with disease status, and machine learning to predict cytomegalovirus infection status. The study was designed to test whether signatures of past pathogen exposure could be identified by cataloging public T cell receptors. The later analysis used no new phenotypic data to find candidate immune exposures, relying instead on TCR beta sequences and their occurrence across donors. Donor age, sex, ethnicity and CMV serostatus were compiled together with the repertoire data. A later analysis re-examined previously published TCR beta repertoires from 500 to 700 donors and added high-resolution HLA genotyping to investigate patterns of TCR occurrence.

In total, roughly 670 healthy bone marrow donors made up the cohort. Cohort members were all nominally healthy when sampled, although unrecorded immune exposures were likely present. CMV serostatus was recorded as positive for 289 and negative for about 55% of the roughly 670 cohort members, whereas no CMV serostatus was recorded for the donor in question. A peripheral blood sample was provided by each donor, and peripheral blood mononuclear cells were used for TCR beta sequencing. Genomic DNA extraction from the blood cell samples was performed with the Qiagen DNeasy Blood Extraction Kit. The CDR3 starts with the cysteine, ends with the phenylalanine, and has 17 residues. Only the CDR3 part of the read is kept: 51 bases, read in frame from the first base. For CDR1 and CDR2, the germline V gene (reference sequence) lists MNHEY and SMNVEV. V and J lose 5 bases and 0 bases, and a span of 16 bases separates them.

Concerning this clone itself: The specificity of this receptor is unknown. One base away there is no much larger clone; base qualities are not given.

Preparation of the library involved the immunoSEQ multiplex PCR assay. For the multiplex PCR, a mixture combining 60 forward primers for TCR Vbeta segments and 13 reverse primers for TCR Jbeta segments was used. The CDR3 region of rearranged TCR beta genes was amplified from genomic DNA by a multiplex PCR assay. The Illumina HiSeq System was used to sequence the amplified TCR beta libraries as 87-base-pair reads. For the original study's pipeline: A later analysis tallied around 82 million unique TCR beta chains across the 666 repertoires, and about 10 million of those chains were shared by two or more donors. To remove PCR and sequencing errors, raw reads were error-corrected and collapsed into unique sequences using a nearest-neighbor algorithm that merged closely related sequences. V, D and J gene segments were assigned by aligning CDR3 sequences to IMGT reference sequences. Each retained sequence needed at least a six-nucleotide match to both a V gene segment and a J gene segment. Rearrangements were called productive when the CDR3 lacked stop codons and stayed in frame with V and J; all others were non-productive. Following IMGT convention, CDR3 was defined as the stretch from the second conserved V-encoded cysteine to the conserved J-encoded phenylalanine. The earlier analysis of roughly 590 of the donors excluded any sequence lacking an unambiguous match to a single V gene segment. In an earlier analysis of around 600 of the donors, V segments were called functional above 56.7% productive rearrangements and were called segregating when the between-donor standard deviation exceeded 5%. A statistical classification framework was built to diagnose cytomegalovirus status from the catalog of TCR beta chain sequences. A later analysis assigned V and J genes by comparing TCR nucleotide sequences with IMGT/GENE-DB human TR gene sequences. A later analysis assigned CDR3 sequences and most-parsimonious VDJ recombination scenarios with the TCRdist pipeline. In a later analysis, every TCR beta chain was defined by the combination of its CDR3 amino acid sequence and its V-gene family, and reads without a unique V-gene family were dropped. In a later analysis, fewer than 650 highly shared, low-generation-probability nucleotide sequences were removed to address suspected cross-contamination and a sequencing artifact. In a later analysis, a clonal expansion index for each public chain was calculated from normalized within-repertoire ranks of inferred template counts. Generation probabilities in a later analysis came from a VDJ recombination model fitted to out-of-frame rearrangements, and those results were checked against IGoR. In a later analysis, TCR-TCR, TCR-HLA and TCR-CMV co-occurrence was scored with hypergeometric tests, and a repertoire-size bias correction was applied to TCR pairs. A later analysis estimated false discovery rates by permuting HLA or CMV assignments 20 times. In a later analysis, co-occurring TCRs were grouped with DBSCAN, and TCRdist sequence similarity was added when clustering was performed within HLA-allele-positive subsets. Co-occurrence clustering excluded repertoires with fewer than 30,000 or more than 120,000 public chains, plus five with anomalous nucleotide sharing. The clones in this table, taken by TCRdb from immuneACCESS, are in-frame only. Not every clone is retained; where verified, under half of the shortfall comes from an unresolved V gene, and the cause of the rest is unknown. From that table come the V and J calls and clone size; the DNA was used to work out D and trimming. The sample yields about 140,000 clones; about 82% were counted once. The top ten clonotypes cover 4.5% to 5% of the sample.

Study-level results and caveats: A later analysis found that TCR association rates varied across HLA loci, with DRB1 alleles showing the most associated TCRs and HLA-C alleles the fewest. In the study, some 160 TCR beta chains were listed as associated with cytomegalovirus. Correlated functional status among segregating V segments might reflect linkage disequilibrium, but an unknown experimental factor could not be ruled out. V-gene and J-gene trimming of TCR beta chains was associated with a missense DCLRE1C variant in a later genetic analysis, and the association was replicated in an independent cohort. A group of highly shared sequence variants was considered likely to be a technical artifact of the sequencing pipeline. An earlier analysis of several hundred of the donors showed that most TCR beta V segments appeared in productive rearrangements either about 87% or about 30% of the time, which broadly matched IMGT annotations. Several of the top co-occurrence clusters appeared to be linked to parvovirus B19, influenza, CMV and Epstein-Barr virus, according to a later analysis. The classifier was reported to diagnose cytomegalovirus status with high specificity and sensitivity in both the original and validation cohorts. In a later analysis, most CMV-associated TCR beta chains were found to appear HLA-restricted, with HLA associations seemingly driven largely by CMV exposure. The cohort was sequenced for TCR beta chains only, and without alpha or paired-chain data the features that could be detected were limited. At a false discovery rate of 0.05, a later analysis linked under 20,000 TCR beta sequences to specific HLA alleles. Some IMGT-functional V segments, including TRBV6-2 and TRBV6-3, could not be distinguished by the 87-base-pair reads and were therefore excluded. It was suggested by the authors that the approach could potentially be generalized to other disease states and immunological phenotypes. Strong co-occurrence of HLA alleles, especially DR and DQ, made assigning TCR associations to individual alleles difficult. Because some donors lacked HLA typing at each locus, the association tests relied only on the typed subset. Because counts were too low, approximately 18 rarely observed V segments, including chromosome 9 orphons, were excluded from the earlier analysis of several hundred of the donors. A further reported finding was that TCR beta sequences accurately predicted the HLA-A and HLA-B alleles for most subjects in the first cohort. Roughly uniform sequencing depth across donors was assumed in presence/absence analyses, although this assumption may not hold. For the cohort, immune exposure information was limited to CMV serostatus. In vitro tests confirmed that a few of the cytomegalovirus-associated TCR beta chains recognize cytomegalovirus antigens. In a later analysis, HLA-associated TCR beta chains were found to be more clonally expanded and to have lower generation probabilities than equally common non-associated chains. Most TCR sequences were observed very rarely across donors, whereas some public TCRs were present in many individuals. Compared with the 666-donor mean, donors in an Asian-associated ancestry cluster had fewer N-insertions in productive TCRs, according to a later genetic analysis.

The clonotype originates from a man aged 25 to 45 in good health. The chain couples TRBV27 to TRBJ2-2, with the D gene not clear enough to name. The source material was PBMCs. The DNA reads TGTGCCAGCAGTGCAGCCGTTCAGCGCGCGAACACCGGGGAGCTGTTTTTT. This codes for CASSAAVQRANTGELFF.